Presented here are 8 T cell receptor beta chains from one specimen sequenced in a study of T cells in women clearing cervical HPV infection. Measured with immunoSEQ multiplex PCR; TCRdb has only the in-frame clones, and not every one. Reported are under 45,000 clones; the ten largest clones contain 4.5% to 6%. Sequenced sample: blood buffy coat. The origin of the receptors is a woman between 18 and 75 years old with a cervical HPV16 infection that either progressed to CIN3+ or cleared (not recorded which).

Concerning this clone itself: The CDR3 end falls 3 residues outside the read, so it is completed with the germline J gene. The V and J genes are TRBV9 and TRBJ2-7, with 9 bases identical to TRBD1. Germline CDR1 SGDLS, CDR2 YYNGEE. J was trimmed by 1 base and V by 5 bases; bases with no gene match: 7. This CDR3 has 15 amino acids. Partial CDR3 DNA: TGTGCCAGCAGTGCGGACAGGGGATTTTCCTACGAG. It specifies CASSADRGFSYE. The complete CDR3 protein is CASSADRGFSYEQYF.

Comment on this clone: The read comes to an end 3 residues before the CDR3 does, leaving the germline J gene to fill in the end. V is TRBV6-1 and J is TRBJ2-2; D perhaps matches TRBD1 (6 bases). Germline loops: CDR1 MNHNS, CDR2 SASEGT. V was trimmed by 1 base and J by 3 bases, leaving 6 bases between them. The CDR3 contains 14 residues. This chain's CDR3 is CASSEDRDTGELFF. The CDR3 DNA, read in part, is TGTGCCAGCAGTGAAGACAGGGACACCGGGGAG.

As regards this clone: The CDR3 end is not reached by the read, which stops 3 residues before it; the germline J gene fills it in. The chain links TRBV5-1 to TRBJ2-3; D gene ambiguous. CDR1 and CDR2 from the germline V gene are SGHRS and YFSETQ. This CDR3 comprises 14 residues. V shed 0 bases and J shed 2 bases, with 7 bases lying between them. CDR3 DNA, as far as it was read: TGCGCCAGCAGCTTGGAACTCCTCACAGATACG. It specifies CASSLELLTDT. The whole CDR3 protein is CASSLELLTDTQYF.

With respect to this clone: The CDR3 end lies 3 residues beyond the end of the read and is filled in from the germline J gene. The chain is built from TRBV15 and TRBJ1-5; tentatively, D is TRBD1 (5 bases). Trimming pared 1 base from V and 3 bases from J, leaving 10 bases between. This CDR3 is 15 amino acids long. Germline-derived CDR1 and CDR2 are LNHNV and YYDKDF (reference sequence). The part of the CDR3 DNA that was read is TGTGCCACCAGCAGAGTAGGGGTTTACAATCAGCCC. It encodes CATSRVGVYNQP. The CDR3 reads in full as CATSRVGVYNQPQHF. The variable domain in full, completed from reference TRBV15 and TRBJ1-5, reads DAMVIQNPRYQVTQFGKPVTLSCSQTLNHNVMYWYQQKSSQAPKLLFHYYDKDFNNEADTPDNFQSRRPNTSFCFLDIRSPGLGDTAMYLCATSRVGVYNQPQHFGDGTRLSIL.

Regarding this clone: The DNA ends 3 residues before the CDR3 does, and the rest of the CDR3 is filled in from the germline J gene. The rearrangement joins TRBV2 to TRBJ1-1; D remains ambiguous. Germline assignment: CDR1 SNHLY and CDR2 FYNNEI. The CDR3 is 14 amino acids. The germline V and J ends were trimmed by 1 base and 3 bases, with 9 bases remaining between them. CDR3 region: CASSEVAGYTEAFF. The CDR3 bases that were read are TGTGCCAGCAGTGAAGTTGCGGGCTACACTGAA.

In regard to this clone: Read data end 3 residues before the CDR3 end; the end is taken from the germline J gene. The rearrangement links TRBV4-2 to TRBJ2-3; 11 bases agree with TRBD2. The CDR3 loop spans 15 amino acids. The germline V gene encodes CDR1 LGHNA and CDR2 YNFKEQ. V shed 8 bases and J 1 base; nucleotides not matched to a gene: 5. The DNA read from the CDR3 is TGTGCCAGCGGAGATAGCGGGGGGGGCACAGATACG. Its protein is CASGDSGGGTDT. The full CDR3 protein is CASGDSGGGTDTQYF.

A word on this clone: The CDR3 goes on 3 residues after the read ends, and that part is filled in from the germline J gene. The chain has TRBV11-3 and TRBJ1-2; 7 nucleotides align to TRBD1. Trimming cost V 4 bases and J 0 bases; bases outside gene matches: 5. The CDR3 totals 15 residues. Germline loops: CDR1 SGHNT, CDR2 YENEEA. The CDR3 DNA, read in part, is TGTGCCAGCAGCTGGGACAGCCAAGCTAACTATGGC. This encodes CASSWDSQANYG. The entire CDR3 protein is CASSWDSQANYGYTF. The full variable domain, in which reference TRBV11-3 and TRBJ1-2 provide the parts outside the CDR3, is EAGVVQSPRYKIIEKKQPVAFWCNPISGHNTLYWYLQNLGQGPELLIRYENEEAVDDSQLPKDRFSAERLKGVDSTLKIQPAELGDSAVYLCASSWDSQANYGYTFGSGTRLTVV.

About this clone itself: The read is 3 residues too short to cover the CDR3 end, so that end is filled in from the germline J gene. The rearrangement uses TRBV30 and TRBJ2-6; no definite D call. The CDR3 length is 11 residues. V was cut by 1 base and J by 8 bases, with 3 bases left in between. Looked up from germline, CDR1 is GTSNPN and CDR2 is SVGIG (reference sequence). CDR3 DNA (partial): TGTGCCTGGAGTGACACCAACGTC. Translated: CAWSDTNV. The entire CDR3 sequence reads CAWSDTNVLTF.